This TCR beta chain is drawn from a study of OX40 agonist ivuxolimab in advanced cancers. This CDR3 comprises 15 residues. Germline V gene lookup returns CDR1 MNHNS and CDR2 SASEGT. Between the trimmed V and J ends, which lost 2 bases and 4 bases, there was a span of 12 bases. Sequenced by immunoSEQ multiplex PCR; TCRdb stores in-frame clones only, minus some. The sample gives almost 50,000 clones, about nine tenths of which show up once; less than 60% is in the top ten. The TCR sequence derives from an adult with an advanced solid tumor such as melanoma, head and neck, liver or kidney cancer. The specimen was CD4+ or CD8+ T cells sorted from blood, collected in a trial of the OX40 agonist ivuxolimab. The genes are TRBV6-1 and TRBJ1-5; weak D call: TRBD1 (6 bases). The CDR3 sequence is CASSETGGSNQPQHF. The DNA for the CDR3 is TGTGCCAGCAGTGAAACGGGGGGCAGTAATCAGCCCCAGCATTTT.